The 7 T cell receptor beta chains below come from one sample, sequenced in a study of tumor-infiltrating lymphocytes in localized non-small cell lung cancer. The method was immunoSEQ multiplex PCR; TCRdb's version includes in-frame clones alone and lacks a portion of them. The table records around 7,200 clones, around 68% of them present only once. Sequenced sample: lung tumor tissue. These TCRs come from a human donor with non-small cell lung cancer.

This clone occurred a few times. The chain combines TRBV30 with TRBJ2-2, with 10 positions matching TRBD2. The CDR3 contains 15 residues. The V gene end was trimmed by 4 bases and the J gene end by 2 bases; junction bases not matched to a gene: 4. CDR1 GTSNPN and CDR2 SVGIG come from the germline V gene (reference sequence). This CDR3 reads CAWNQRGGNTGELFF. As DNA, the CDR3 is TGTGCCTGGAACCAGCGGGGGGGTAACACCGGGGAGCTGTTTTTT.

The rearrangement joins TRBV11-2 to TRBJ1-1, with a weak D call TRBD1 (6 bases). From germline, CDR1 is SGHAT and CDR2 FQNNGV. Trimming cost V 1 base and J 5 bases, with 14 bases left between them. This CDR3 has 15 residues. CDR3 protein: CASSLVTGARTEAFF. The CDR3 DNA follows: TGTGCCAGCAGCTTAGTAACGGGGGCGAGGACTGAAGCTTTCTTT.

The CDR3 DNA sequence: TGTGCCAGCAGCTTAGGCGGGACAGGGAACACTGAAGCTTTCTTT. Translation: CASSLGGTGNTEAFF. The J gene is TRBJ1-1, the V gene TRBV11-3, with 8 bases matching TRBD1. The CDR3 length is 15 residues. Germline loops: CDR1 SGHNT, CDR2 YENEEA. V lost 1 base to trimming and J lost 1 base; unmatched junction nucleotides: 2.

This clone was observed a few times. The chain combines TRBV5-6 with TRBJ1-1; D is possibly TRBD1 (5 bases). V was trimmed by 3 bases and J by 4 bases, leaving 7 bases between them. CDR3 length equals 12 residues. From germline, CDR1 is SGHDT and CDR2 YYEEEE. The CDR3 protein is CASSWGGTEAFF. CDR3 in DNA: TGTGCCAGCAGCTGGGGGGGCACTGAAGCTTTCTTT.

This chain joins TRBV30 and TRBJ2-7, with TRBD1 matching over 7 bases. The V gene's germline CDR1 is GTSNPN and CDR2 SVGIG (reference sequence). The trim removed 0 bases at V and 6 bases at J, leaving 2 bases unmatched. This CDR3 is built from 12 residues. CDR3 nucleotides: TGTGCCTGGAGTGTATACAGGGGCGAGCAGTACTTC. Its protein product is CAWSVYRGEQYF.

The V call is TRBV9, the J call TRBJ1-2, with D uncertain. From germline, CDR1 is SGDLS and CDR2 YYNGEE. The CDR3 is 18 amino acids. V lost 0 bases to trimming and J lost 0 bases, with 18 bases between them. The CDR3 loop is CASSVATAGTTSNYGYTF. The CDR3 nucleotides read TGTGCCAGCAGCGTAGCTACGGCGGGAACTACCTCTAACTATGGCTACACCTTC.

The J gene is TRBJ1-2, the V gene TRBV9; D may be TRBD1 (5 bases). The CDR3 sequence is 16 residues long. Germline CDR1 and CDR2: SGDLS and YYNGEE. Trimming shortened V by 0 bases and J by 3 bases, and 15 bases separated the two germline ends. The CDR3 loop is CASSVVSGTAYYGYTF. In DNA form, the CDR3 reads TGTGCCAGCAGCGTAGTGAGTGGGACGGCCTACTATGGCTACACCTTC.